This TCR beta chain emerged from a study of T cell clones after liver transplantation. Whole-study findings and limits: Post-transplant, graft-donor-reactive CD4 TCRbeta sequences in blood dropped significantly in most of the 8 subjects.

This clone was counted only a few times. Its specificity is not known. CDR1 and CDR2 (germline): SNHLY, FYNNEI. Trimming pared 6 bases from V and 4 bases from J, leaving 14 bases between. This CDR3 comprises 14 residues. TCRdb keeps only in-frame clones here, not all; method: immunoSEQ multiplex PCR. In the table there are roughly 56,000 clones, 65% to 80% of which are singletons. The genes are TRBV2 and TRBJ2-3, with D perhaps matching TRBD1 (6 bases). This receptor was taken from a human patient who received a liver transplant. Some T cells may be transferred from the graft donor. The sequenced sample was CD4+ T cells from blood, obtained less than 70 months after liver transplant. The CDR3 DNA reads as TGTGCCAGCAGGGCTAGGGGGTGGGCAGATACGCAGTATTTT. Amino acid sequence: CASRARGWADTQYF.